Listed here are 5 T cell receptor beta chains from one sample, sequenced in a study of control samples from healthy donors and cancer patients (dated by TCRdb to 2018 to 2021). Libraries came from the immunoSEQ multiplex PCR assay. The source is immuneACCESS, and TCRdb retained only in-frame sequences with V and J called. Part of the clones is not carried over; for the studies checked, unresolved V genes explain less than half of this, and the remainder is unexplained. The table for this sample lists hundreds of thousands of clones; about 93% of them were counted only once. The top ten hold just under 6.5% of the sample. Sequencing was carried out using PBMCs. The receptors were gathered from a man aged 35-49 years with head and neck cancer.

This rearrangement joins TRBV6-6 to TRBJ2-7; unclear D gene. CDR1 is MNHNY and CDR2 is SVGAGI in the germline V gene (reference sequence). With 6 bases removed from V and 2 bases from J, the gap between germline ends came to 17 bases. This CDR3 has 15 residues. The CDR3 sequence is CASSPWTEKTYEQYF. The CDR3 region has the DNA TGTGCCAGCAGCCCTTGGACGGAGAAAACCTACGAGCAGTACTTC.

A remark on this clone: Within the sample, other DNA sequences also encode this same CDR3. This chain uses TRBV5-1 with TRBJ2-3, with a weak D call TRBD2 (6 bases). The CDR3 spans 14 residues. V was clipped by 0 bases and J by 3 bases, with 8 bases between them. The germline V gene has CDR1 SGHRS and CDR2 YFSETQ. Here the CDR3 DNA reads TGCGCCAGCAGCTTGGGGGGGACTACAGATACGCAGTATTTT. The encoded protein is CASSLGGTTDTQYF.

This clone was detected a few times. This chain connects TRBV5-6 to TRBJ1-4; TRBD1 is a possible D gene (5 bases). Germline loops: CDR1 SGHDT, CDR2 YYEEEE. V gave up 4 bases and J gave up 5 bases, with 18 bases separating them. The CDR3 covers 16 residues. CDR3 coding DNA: TGTGCCAGCAGCGCGTATCGGGACCTCGAAAATGAAAAACTGTTTTTT. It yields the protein CASSAYRDLENEKLFF.

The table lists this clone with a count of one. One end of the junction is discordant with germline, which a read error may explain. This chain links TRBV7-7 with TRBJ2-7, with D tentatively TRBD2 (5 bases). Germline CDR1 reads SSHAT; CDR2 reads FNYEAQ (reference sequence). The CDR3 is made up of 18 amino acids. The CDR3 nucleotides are TGTGCTAGCAGCTCACATCCATCCTCGGACGGACTTACCTACGAGCAGTACTTC. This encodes CASSSHPSSDGLTYEQYF.

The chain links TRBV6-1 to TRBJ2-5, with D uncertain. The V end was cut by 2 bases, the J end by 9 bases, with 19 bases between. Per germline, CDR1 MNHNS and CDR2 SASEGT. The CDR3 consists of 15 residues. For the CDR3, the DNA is TGTGCCAGCAGTGAATTGGCTCAGCGCCATGGGGCCCAGTACTTC. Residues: CASSELAQRHGAQYF.